This TCR beta chain was captured by sequencing in a study of OX40 agonist ivuxolimab in advanced cancers. Study-level information: Dose-escalation patients were diagnosed with hepatocellular carcinoma, melanoma, renal cell cancer or head and neck cancer.

The ends were cut back, 2 bases at V and 4 bases at J, with 13 bases in the middle. CDR1 is SGHNT, CDR2 YYREEE, per germline (reference sequence). This CDR3 is 15 amino acids long. Study observations and caveats: On average, CD8+ T cells had more expanded clones than CD4+. At 0.1 to 3.0 mg/kg and by week 6, CD4+ and CD8+ T cells in the blood had expanded clonally.

Remarks on this clone: Its target is unknown.

Method: immunoSEQ multiplex PCR; TCRdb's copy keeps in-frame clones and lacks some. The sample shows 150,000 to 190,000 clones, roughly 94% of them seen only once. This sequence joins TRBV5-4 and TRBJ1-5; perhaps TRBD1 as D (6 bases). The sequence was obtained from an adult with an advanced solid tumor such as melanoma, head and neck, liver or kidney cancer. The source was CD4+ or CD8+ T cells sorted from blood, collected in a trial of the OX40 agonist ivuxolimab. In DNA form, the CDR3 reads TGTGCCAGCAGCTTTGACAGGTCACCTAATCAGCCCCAGCATTTT. Its translation is CASSFDRSPNQPQHF.